The 8 T cell receptor beta chains in this list originate from one sample, sequenced in a study of cytomegalovirus exposure and HLA in healthy donors. Researchers ran the PCR with 60 Vbeta and 13 Jbeta primers. Only in-frame clones appear in the TCRdb table, and some are missing; sequencing was by immunoSEQ multiplex PCR. The sample has some 190,000 clones, roughly 75% seen once. The specimen sequenced was PBMCs. All receptors derive from a woman between 25 and 40 years old in good health and CMV-seronegative.

This sequence joins TRBV4-1 and TRBJ1-2; 7 bases are shared with TRBD1. CDR1 is MGHRA, CDR2 YSYEKL, per germline. This CDR3 region has 13 residues. Trimming took 3 bases from V and 8 from J; bases not matched to a gene: 6. The CDR3 protein is CASSHPNRGGYTF. The CDR3 DNA reads TGCGCCAGCAGCCATCCCAACAGGGGAGGCTACACCTTC.

V is TRBV6-5 and J is TRBJ2-2, with D tentatively TRBD1 (6 bases). Per the germline V gene, CDR1 is MNHEY and CDR2 is SVGAGI. The CDR3 runs 15 residues. V was trimmed by 11 bases and J by 3 bases, leaving 19 bases between them. The CDR3 loop reads CACWQGSAYTGELFF. CDR3 nucleotide sequence: TGTGCCTGTTGGCAGGGGTCCGCCTACACCGGGGAGCTGTTTTTT.

The gene calls are TRBV4-2 and TRBJ2-3, with a weak D call TRBD2 (6 bases). V was cut by 0 bases and J by 4 bases, with 14 bases left in between. Germline V CDR1 and CDR2: LGHNA, YNFKEQ. CDR3 length equals 16 residues. CDR3 sequence: CASSQEGSGVADTQYF. As DNA, the CDR3 is TGTGCCAGCAGCCAAGAGGGTTCGGGGGTGGCAGATACGCAGTATTTT.

The rearrangement uses TRBV4-3 and TRBJ2-1, with 15 bases that match TRBD2. Germline V gene data show CDR1 as LGHNA and CDR2 as YSLEER. The CDR3 totals 17 residues. V gave up 4 bases and J gave up 4 bases; unmatched junction bases: 5. CDR3: CASSPGLAGGLYNEQFF. The CDR3 DNA follows: TGCGCCAGCAGCCCTGGACTAGCGGGGGGGCTTTACAATGAGCAGTTCTTC.

This chain connects TRBV5-1 to TRBJ1-2; the D gene is possibly TRBD1 (6 bases). V was pared by 3 bases and J by 4 bases, with 16 bases between. The germline V gene encodes CDR1 SGHRS and CDR2 YFSETQ. This CDR3 has 15 amino acids. CDR3 protein: CASSWEGGRTYGYTF. CDR3 bases: TGCGCCAGCAGCTGGGAGGGGGGCCGGACCTATGGCTACACCTTC.

The V gene is TRBV28, the J gene TRBJ1-4; 7 nucleotides match TRBD1. J lost 7 bases, V lost 7 bases, and 12 bases had no gene match. This CDR3 is 15 amino acids long. Germline CDR1 MDHEN, CDR2 SYDVKM. DNA for the CDR3: TGTGCCAGCACCTATACCCAGGGGGGCCGTGAAAAACTGTTTTTT. The encoded protein is CASTYTQGGREKLFF.

The rearrangement links TRBV27 to TRBJ1-4; D is unresolved. The V end lost 9 bases, the J end lost 0 bases, and 14 bases lay between the germline ends. Germline V gives CDR1 MNHEY, CDR2 SMNVEV (reference sequence). The CDR3 spans 15 residues. DNA of the CDR3: TGTGCCAGTAGGCCAGTCGGGACAACTAATGAAAAACTGTTTTTT. It is translated as CASRPVGTTNEKLFF.

This clone was recorded a few times. The CDR3 here is CASSFGQPLNTEAFF. In DNA, the CDR3 is TGTGCCAGCAGCTTCGGACAGCCCTTGAACACTGAAGCTTTCTTT. The chain has TRBV7-2 and TRBJ1-1; TRBD1 is a possible D gene (6 bases). With 3 bases removed from V and 0 bases from J, the gap between germline ends came to 11 bases. This CDR3 contains 15 residues. Germline V lookup: CDR1 SGHTA, CDR2 FQGNSA.